The next 20 T cell receptor beta chains were all read from a single sample in a study of control samples from healthy donors and cancer patients. Assay: immunoSEQ multiplex PCR; the TCRdb copy retains only in-frame clones and omits some. Found here are roughly 160,000 clones, 88% of them singletons; the top ten hold about 5.3%. Input material: blood. These receptors were taken from a woman aged 30 to 39 in good health.

V is TRBV5-1 and J is TRBJ2-1; 14 nucleotides line up with TRBD2. The germline gives CDR1 SGHRS, CDR2 YFSETQ. The V gene end was trimmed by 4 bases and the J gene end by 6 bases; junction bases not matched to a gene: 3. The CDR3 consists of 15 residues. The DNA of the CDR3 is TGCGCCAGCAGCGGAGGGACTAGCGGGGGCAATGAGCAGTTCTTC. Protein product: CASSGGTSGGNEQFF.

This chain connects TRBV9 to TRBJ2-7; D remains ambiguous. Looked up from germline, CDR1 is SGDLS and CDR2 is YYNGEE. The CDR3 is 13 residues long. The germline V and J ends were trimmed by 3 bases and 5 bases, with 12 bases remaining between them. The DNA for the CDR3 is TGTGCCAGCAGCGCCCACCCTCCCAACGAGCAGTACTTC. Translating it yields CASSAHPPNEQYF.

The chain recombines TRBV20-1 with TRBJ2-5; D not certain. Germline lookup yields CDR1 DFQATT and CDR2 SNEGSKA (reference sequence). There are 11 residues in the CDR3. V dropped 4 bases and J dropped 5 bases, with 8 bases sitting between them. Here the CDR3 DNA reads TGCAGTGCTACCGTGTGGGAGACCCAGTACTTC. Its protein product is CSATVWETQYF.

The genes are TRBV7-9 and TRBJ1-2, with a weak D call TRBD1 (5 bases). Trimming removed 2 bases from V and 5 bases from J, with 12 bases in between. The germline V gene encodes CDR1 SEHNR and CDR2 FQNEAQ (reference sequence). This CDR3 region has 14 residues. The CDR3 region is CASSLFGQLYGYTF. CDR3 in DNA: TGTGCCAGCAGCTTATTCGGACAACTATATGGCTACACCTTC.

The chain is built from TRBV11-2 and TRBJ2-1; 9 bases map to TRBD1. V lost 7 bases, J lost 5 bases, and 9 bases stayed unmatched. Germline CDR1 is SGHAT and CDR2 is FQNNGV. This CDR3 is 15 amino acids long. The CDR3 sequence is CASKTPGQGDNEQFF. The CDR3 bases are TGTGCCAGCAAAACACCGGGACAGGGAGACAATGAGCAGTTCTTC.

The chain is built from TRBV28 and TRBJ1-4, with D unresolved. Germline V lookup: CDR1 MDHEN, CDR2 SYDVKM. The V end was cut by 0 bases, the J end by 8 bases, with 10 bases between. The CDR3 spans 14 residues. DNA for the CDR3: TGTGCCAGCAGTTTATGGGCCGGGCGGGAAAAACTGTTTTTT. This codes for CASSLWAGREKLFF.

This chain joins TRBV4-1 and TRBJ1-2; D may be TRBD1 (6 bases). CDR1 MGHRA and CDR2 YSYEKL come from the germline V gene. Trimming cost V 0 bases and J 8 bases, with 22 bases left between them. The CDR3 sequence is 17 residues long. The CDR3 DNA reads as TGCGCCAGCAGCCAAGAAGGTTCCGGACAGCTGGTTAGGGGCTACACCTTC. It specifies CASSQEGSGQLVRGYTF.

The chain joins TRBV5-4 to TRBJ2-3; D gene uncertain. The V end lost 4 bases, the J end lost 5 bases, and 8 bases lay between the germline ends. This CDR3 contains 12 residues. Germline V lookup: CDR1 SGHNT, CDR2 YYREEE (reference sequence). The CDR3 coding sequence is TGTGCCAGCAGCCCTTCACTAGATACGCAGTATTTT. Its translation is CASSPSLDTQYF.

The chain combines TRBV29-1 with TRBJ1-2; 12 bases match TRBD1. Trimming at V came to 4 bases and at J to 6 bases, leaving 6 bases not matched to a gene. CDR3 size: 14 residues. Per the germline V gene, CDR1 is SQVTM and CDR2 is ANQGSEA. The CDR3 reads CSVGGWDRGHGYTF. CDR3 nucleotides: TGCAGCGTTGGAGGATGGGACAGGGGGCATGGCTACACCTTC. The full variable domain, in which reference TRBV29-1 and TRBJ1-2 provide the parts outside the CDR3, is SAVISQKPSRDICQRGTSLTIQCQVDSQVTMMFWYRQQPGQSLTLIATANQGSEATYESGFVIDKFPISRPNLTFSTLTVSNMSPEDSSIYLCSVGGWDRGHGYTFGSGTRLTVV.

This sequence joins TRBV28 and TRBJ1-2, with D unclear. V lost 6 bases, J lost 8 bases, and 13 bases lay in between. Germline values: CDR1 MDHEN, CDR2 SYDVKM. This CDR3 is 12 amino acids long. CDR3 sequence: CASSRPSEGYTF. CDR3 sequence (DNA): TGTGCCAGCAGCCGGCCTTCGGAGGGCTACACCTTC.

This clone has only one observation. The CDR3 DNA reads as TGTGCCAGCAGCCAGCAAAGGACACTGAACACTGAAGCTTTCTTT. Protein product: CASSQQRTLNTEAFF. V and J are TRBV5-4 and TRBJ1-1; a possible D gene is TRBD1 (5 bases). V lost 4 bases, J lost 0 bases, and 13 bases lay in between. The CDR3 covers 15 residues. Germline-derived CDR1 and CDR2 are SGHNT and YYREEE (reference sequence).

The genes are TRBV7-8 and TRBJ1-4; no clear D. Germline assignment: CDR1 SGHVS and CDR2 FQNEAQ. The CDR3 totals 13 residues. Trimming cost V 2 bases and J 10 bases, with 11 bases left between them. The CDR3 DNA reads as TGTGCCAGCAGCTTACCGCGGGGAGGAAAACTGTTTTTT. Protein sequence: CASSLPRGGKLFF.

The chain links TRBV4-2 to TRBJ1-2, with a weak D call TRBD1 (5 bases). This CDR3 has 15 amino acids. V lost 0 bases, J lost 3 bases, and 11 bases lay in between. Germline values: CDR1 LGHNA, CDR2 YNFKEQ. The CDR3, as DNA: TGTGCCAGCAGCCAAGATCCAGGGACGGACTATGGCTACACCTTC. Protein sequence: CASSQDPGTDYGYTF.

The chain links TRBV5-1 to TRBJ2-1, with no clear D. Trimming left V 3 bases short and J 7 bases short, with 8 bases between. This CDR3 has 12 residues. Germline V lookup: CDR1 SGHRS, CDR2 YFSETQ. The CDR3 is CASSSDRNEQFF. The CDR3 coding sequence is TGCGCCAGCAGCTCCGACCGTAATGAGCAGTTCTTC.

This rearrangement joins TRBV5-1 to TRBJ1-1; TRBD1 agrees at 9 bases. Germline CDR1 SGHRS, CDR2 YFSETQ. V gave up 3 bases and J gave up 0 bases; unmatched junction bases: 0. The CDR3 loop spans 14 amino acids. The CDR3: CASSWDRVNTEAFF. The CDR3, as DNA: TGCGCCAGCAGCTGGGACAGGGTGAACACTGAAGCTTTCTTT.

The chain couples TRBV21-1 to TRBJ2-7; whether TRBD1, the table's D call, matches the DNA was not checked. TRBV21-1 is assigned pseudogene status. The CDR3 is made up of 13 amino acids. The CDR3 region has the DNA TGTGCCAGCAGCAAAGCAGGGGGCTACGAGCAGTACTTC. Translation: CASSKAGGYEQYF.

The V gene is TRBV12-3 or TRBV12-4, the J gene TRBJ1-5; D call uncertain. This CDR3 region has 12 residues. Trimming stripped 5 bases from V and 7 bases from J, with 9 bases between. The CDR3 bases are TGTGCCAGCAGTGGCCTGGGGCAGCCCCAGCATTTT. It encodes CASSGLGQPQHF.

The DNA for the CDR3 is TGCAGTGCTAGGGGGGAGACCCAGTACTTC. Its protein is CSARGETQYF. The chain links TRBV20-1 to TRBJ2-5; unclear D gene. Germline-derived CDR1 and CDR2 are DFQATT and SNEGSKA (reference sequence). V was shortened by 3 bases and J by 5 bases, with 4 bases between the two germline ends. The CDR3 has 10 residues.

The rearrangement joins TRBV11-2 to TRBJ1-2; D remains unclear. Germline lookup yields CDR1 SGHAT and CDR2 FQNNGV. CDR3 size: 13 residues. With 3 bases removed from V and 5 bases from J, the gap between germline ends came to 10 bases. CDR3 coding DNA: TGTGCCAGCAGCTTCTTCCGGGAATATGGCTACACCTTC. It codes for CASSFFREYGYTF.

The chain links TRBV19 to TRBJ2-7; no definite D call. The CDR3 contains 15 residues. Germline V gene data show CDR1 as LNHDA and CDR2 as SQIVND (reference sequence). V lost 6 bases, J lost 2 bases, and 17 bases lay in between. This CDR3 reads CASRDLGTKAYEQYF. CDR3 sequence (DNA): TGTGCCAGTAGAGACCTGGGCACCAAGGCCTACGAGCAGTACTTC.